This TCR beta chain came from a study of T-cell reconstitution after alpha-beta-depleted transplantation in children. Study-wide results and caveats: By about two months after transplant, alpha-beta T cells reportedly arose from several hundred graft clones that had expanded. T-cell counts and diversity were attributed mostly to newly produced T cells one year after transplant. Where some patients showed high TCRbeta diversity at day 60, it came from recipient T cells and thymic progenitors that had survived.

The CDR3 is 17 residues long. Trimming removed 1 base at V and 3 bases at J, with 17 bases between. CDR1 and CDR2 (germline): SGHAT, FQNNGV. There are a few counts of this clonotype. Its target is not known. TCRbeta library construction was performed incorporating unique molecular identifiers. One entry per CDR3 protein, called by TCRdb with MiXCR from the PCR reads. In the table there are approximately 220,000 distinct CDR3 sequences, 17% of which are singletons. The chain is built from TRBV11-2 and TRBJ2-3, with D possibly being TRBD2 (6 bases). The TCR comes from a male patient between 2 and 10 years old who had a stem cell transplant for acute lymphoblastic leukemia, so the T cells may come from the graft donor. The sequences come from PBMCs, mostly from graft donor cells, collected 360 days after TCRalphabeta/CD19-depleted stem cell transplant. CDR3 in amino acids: CASSLVGGHLATDTQYF. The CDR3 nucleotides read TGTGCCAGCAGCTTAGTAGGTGGACATCTAGCGACAGATACGCAGTATTTT.